These 18 T cell receptor beta chains originate from one sample sequenced in a study of Ad26.COV2.S vaccination and SARS-CoV-2 variants. Clones were sequenced by immunoSEQ multiplex PCR, and TCRdb holds only the in-frame ones, with some missing. Of some 350,000 clones listed, 92% were seen once; the top ten hold roughly 3.9%. This material consisted of peripheral blood, taken after recovery from COVID-19. The receptor source for this set is a human donor who had recovered from COVID-19.

V gene TRBV9 combines with J gene TRBJ2-2; 11 bases map to TRBD2. V gave up 4 bases and J gave up 4 bases; unmatched junction bases: 3. The CDR3 extends over 15 amino acids. CDR1 and CDR2 (germline): SGDLS, YYNGEE. The CDR3 DNA follows: TGTGCCAGCAGCTTGGGACTAGCGGCCACCGGGGAGCTGTTTTTT. This sequence encodes CASSLGLAATGELFF.

This clone has just one count. This chain uses TRBV19 with TRBJ2-1, with 9 bases aligning to TRBD2. CDR1 and CDR2 (germline): LNHDA, SQIVND (reference sequence). J lost 1 base, V lost 6 bases, and 16 bases had no gene match. The CDR3 has 19 amino acids. DNA of the CDR3: TGTGCCAGTAGGGTAGGCAGCCTAGCGGGGAGGGAGTCCTACAATGAGCAGTTCTTC. This translates into CASRVGSLAGRESYNEQFF. Using reference TRBV19 and TRBJ2-1 for the parts outside the CDR3, the full variable domain is DGGITQSPKYLFRKEGQNVTLSCEQNLNHDAMYWYRQDPGQGLRLIYYSQIVNDFQKGDIAEGYSVSREKKESFPLTVTSAQKNPTAFYLCASRVGSLAGRESYNEQFFGPGTRLTVL.

This chain connects TRBV6-5 to TRBJ1-2; the match to TRBD1 covers 7 bases. The germline V gene encodes CDR1 MNHEY and CDR2 SVGAGI. V dropped 5 bases and J dropped 4; count of bases not matched to a gene: 7. This CDR3 comprises 14 residues. The CDR3 nucleotides are TGTGCCAGCAGTCGGGACAGAAGATTCTATGGCTACACCTTC. Its translation: CASSRDRRFYGYTF.

Only one count was recorded for this clone. The chain is built from TRBV5-6 and TRBJ1-6; TRBD1 matches 7 bases. The CDR3 runs 15 residues. Germline V gives CDR1 SGHDT, CDR2 YYEEEE. With V trimmed by 2 bases and J by 5 bases, 4 bases remained unmatched. The CDR3 DNA is TGTGCCAGCAGCTTACAGGGGCTCAATAATTCACCCCTCCACTTT. As protein: CASSLQGLNNSPLHF. Full variable domain (remainder filled in from reference TRBV5-6 and TRBJ1-6): DAGVTQSPTHLIKTRGQQVTLRCSPKSGHDTVSWYQQALGQGPQFIFQYYEEEERQRGNFPDRFSGHQFPNYSSELNVNALLLGDSALYLCASSLQGLNNSPLHFGNGTRLTVT.

The chain uses TRBV11-3 and TRBJ1-1, with D uncertain. The V gene lost 2 bases and the J gene lost 1 base, with 5 bases spanning the gap. The CDR3 loop spans 13 amino acids. Germline-derived CDR1 and CDR2 are SGHNT and YENEEA. The CDR3 spells CASSLNWNTEAFF. CDR3 DNA sequence: TGTGCCAGCAGCTTAAATTGGAACACTGAAGCTTTCTTT.

The chain recombines TRBV27 with TRBJ2-4; the D gene is possibly TRBD1 (6 bases). Trimming removed 3 bases from V and 5 bases from J, with 11 bases in between. The V gene's germline CDR1 is MNHEY and CDR2 SMNVEV (reference sequence). This CDR3 contains 14 residues. This CDR3 reads CASSLTGPENIQYF. The CDR3 DNA sequence: TGTGCCAGCAGTTTGACAGGCCCCGAAAACATTCAGTACTTC.

V and J are TRBV7-9 and TRBJ1-2; D call uncertain. This CDR3 region has 16 residues. Germline CDR1 reads SEHNR; CDR2 reads FQNEAQ (reference sequence). V was shortened by 1 base and J by 2 bases, with 14 bases between the two germline ends. CDR3 in amino acids: CASSLGSWGLNYGYTF. CDR3 DNA sequence: TGTGCCAGCAGCTTAGGATCATGGGGTCTCAACTATGGCTACACCTTC.

A note on this clone: Other DNA sequences in the sample encode the same CDR3. The chain links TRBV5-6 to TRBJ2-7; 7 bases are a match to TRBD2. This CDR3 region has 13 residues. V lost 4 bases and J lost 4; bases outside the gene matches: 5. CDR1 and CDR2 from the germline V gene are SGHDT and YYEEEE. The CDR3 reads CASSPGGGYEQYF. DNA for the CDR3: TGTGCCAGCAGCCCGGGAGGCGGTTACGAGCAGTACTTC.

This rearrangement joins TRBV6-5 to TRBJ1-1; D is ambiguous. The germline gives CDR1 MNHEY, CDR2 SVGAGI. The CDR3 is made up of 14 amino acids. The germline V and J ends were trimmed by 1 base and 0 bases, with 6 bases remaining between them. The CDR3 DNA reads as TGTGCCAGCAGTTACTTCAAAATGAACACTGAAGCTTTCTTT. Amino acids: CASSYFKMNTEAFF.

The gene calls are TRBV27 and TRBJ1-3; the D gene is possibly TRBD1 (5 bases). This CDR3 comprises 12 residues. CDR1 and CDR2 (germline): MNHEY, SMNVEV (reference sequence). The CDR3: CASQGPGNTIYF. CDR3 sequence (DNA): TGTGCAAGCCAGGGCCCTGGAAACACCATATATTTT.

The sample holds one count of this clone. The rearrangement links TRBV12-3 or TRBV12-4 to TRBJ2-3; tentatively, D is TRBD2 (6 bases). The ends were cut back, 4 bases at V and 6 bases at J, with 11 bases in the middle. CDR3 length: 13 amino acids. This chain's CDR3 is CASSSGRVDTQYF. CDR3 sequence (DNA): TGTGCCAGCAGTTCCGGGAGAGTCGATACGCAGTATTTT.

This chain uses TRBV10-2 with TRBJ2-7; D is unresolved. Trimming removed 3 bases from V and 2 bases from J, with 8 bases in between. CDR1 WSHSY and CDR2 SAAADI come from the germline V gene. This CDR3 region has 13 residues. The CDR3 loop reads CASSDGVPYEQYF. For the CDR3, the DNA is TGCGCCAGCAGTGATGGGGTTCCCTACGAGCAGTACTTC.

This chain connects TRBV6-6 to TRBJ2-7; 8 bases fit TRBD1. CDR1 is MNHNY, CDR2 SVGAGI, per germline (reference sequence). V shed 4 bases and J 7 bases; nucleotides not matched to a gene: 6. The CDR3 runs 13 residues. The CDR3 reads CASSLTGGREQYF. CDR3 nucleotides: TGTGCCAGCAGTTTAACAGGGGGGCGGGAGCAGTACTTC.

This clone has only one observation. The V gene is TRBV3-1 (or the pseudogene TRBV3-2), the J gene TRBJ1-1, with a weak D call TRBD1 (6 bases). This CDR3 region has 15 residues. V lost 4 bases, J lost 4 bases, and 16 bases lay in between. Germline V gene data show CDR1 as LGHDT and CDR2 as YNNKEL (reference sequence). CDR3 nucleotide sequence: TGTGCCAGCAGCCGCTTAACAGGGAGTAGCACTGAAGCTTTCTTT. This encodes CASSRLTGSSTEAFF.

The chain has TRBV3-1 (or the pseudogene TRBV3-2) and TRBJ2-5; 8 bases fit TRBD2. The V and J ends lost 6 bases and 4 bases, in that order; junction bases with no gene match: 10. The germline V gene encodes CDR1 LGHDT and CDR2 YNNKEL (reference sequence). CDR3 size: 15 residues. CDR3 DNA sequence: TGTGCCAGCAGGCAGGGGAAAGCGGGGGTAGAGACCCAGTACTTC. Residues: CASRQGKAGVETQYF.

The chain carries TRBV20-1 and TRBJ2-7; weak D call: TRBD2 (5 bases). The CDR3 totals 11 residues. V gave up 6 bases and J gave up 4 bases, with 10 bases separating them. The germline CDR1 and CDR2 sequences are DFQATT and SNEGSKA (reference sequence). The chain's CDR3 is CSATLGYEQYF. The DNA for the CDR3 is TGCAGTGCCACACTAGGGTACGAGCAGTACTTC.

The chain carries TRBV9 and TRBJ1-4, with D tentatively TRBD1 (5 bases). Germline V gene sequence: CDR1 SGDLS, CDR2 YYNGEE. Trimming removed 2 bases at V and 8 bases at J, with 16 bases between. CDR3 length: 15 amino acids. CDR3 protein: CASSVGASQAEKLFF. DNA of the CDR3: TGTGCCAGCAGCGTCGGGGCCTCACAAGCGGAAAAACTGTTTTTT. The full variable domain, in which reference TRBV9 and TRBJ1-4 provide the parts outside the CDR3, is DSGVTQTPKHLITATGQRVTLRCSPRSGDLSVYWYQQSLDQGLQFLIQYYNGEERAKGNILERFSAQQFPDLHSELNLSSLELGDSALYFCASSVGASQAEKLFFGSGTQLSVL.

V gene TRBV2 combines with J gene TRBJ2-7; 9 nucleotides agree with TRBD1. This CDR3 is built from 17 residues. Germline V gene data show CDR1 as SNHLY and CDR2 as FYNNEI. J was trimmed by 5 bases and V by 4 bases; bases with no gene match: 15. CDR3 loop: CASSGGGAGQGVHEQYF. The CDR3 bases are TGTGCCAGCAGTGGAGGGGGCGCGGGACAGGGCGTCCACGAGCAGTACTTC.